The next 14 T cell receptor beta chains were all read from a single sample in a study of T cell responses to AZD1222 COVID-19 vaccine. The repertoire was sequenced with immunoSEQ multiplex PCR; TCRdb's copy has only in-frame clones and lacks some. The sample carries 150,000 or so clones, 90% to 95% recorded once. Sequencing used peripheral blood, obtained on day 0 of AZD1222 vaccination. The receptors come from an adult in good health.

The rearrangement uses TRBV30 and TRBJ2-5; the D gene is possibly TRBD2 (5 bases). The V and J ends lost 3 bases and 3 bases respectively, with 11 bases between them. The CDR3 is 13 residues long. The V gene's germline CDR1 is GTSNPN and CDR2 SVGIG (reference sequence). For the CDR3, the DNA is TGTGCCTGGAGAAATGACGGGGAAGAGACCCAGTACTTC. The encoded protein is CAWRNDGEETQYF.

In DNA form, the CDR3 reads TGTGCCAGCAGCACAGGCCTAGTTGGGACCCAGTACTTC. Translation: CASSTGLVGTQYF. V usage is TRBV7-6 and J usage is TRBJ2-5; maybe TRBD1 (5 bases). CDR3 length: 13 amino acids. Trimming left V 5 bases short and J 7 bases short, with 14 bases between. Germline V gene sequence: CDR1 SGHVS, CDR2 FNYEAQ.

CDR3 DNA: TGTGCCAGCAGTTCTAAATTACTCTATGGCTACACCTTC. This translates into CASSSKLLYGYTF. The J gene is TRBJ1-2, the V gene TRBV6-2 or TRBV6-3; D gene ambiguous. Germline loops: CDR1 MNHEY, CDR2 SVGEGT. Trimming took off 4 bases at V and 4 bases at J, with 10 bases between the two ends. This CDR3 is 13 amino acids long.

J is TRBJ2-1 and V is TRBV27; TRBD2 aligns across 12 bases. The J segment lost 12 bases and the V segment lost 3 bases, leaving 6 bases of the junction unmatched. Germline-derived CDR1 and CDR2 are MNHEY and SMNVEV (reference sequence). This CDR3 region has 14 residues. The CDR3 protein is CASSLASGRAAQFF. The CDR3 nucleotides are TGTGCCAGCAGTTTGGCTAGCGGGAGGGCCGCGCAGTTCTTC.

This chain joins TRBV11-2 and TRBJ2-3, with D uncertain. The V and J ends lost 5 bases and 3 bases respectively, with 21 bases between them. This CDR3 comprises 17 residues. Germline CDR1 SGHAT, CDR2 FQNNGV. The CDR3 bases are TGTGCCAGCAGCCCGAGGCCCTGGCCGGTTGAGACAGATACGCAGTATTTT. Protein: CASSPRPWPVETDTQYF. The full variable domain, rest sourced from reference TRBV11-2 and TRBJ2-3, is EAGVAQSPRYKIIEKRQSVAFWCNPISGHATLYWYQQILGQGPKLLIQFQNNGVVDDSQLPKDRFSAERLKGVDSTLKIQPAKLEDSAVYLCASSPRPWPVETDTQYFGPGTRLTVL.

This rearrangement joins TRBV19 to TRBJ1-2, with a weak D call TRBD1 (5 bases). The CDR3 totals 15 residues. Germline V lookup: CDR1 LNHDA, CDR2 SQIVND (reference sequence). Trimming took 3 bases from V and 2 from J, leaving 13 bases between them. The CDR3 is CASSMRQPVNYGYTF. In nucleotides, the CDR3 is TGTGCCAGTAGTATGAGACAGCCCGTAAACTATGGCTACACCTTC.

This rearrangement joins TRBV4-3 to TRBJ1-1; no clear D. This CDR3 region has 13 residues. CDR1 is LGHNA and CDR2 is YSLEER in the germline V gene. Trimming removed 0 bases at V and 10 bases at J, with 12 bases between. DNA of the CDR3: TGCGCCAGCAGCCAAGATTATGGCCGAGGAGCTTTCTTT. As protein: CASSQDYGRGAFF.

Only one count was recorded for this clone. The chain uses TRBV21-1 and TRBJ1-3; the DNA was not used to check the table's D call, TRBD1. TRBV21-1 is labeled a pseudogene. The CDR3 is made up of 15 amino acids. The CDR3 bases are TGTGCCAGCAGCAAACATGTTCCCTCTGGAAACACCATATATTTT. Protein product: CASSKHVPSGNTIYF.

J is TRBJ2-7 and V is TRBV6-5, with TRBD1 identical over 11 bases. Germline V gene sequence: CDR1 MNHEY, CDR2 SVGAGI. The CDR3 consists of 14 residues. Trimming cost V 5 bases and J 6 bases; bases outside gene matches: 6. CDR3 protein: CASSPGTGGGEQYF. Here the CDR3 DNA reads TGTGCCAGCAGTCCCGGGACAGGGGGAGGCGAGCAGTACTTC.

This CDR3 reads CASSLLWGTDTQYF. For the CDR3, the DNA is TGTGCCAGCAGTTTATTGTGGGGCACAGATACGCAGTATTTT. The J gene is TRBJ2-3, the V gene TRBV27, with D unresolved. V was pared by 1 base and J by 1 base, with 6 bases between. The CDR3 spans 14 residues. The germline V gene has CDR1 MNHEY and CDR2 SMNVEV (reference sequence).

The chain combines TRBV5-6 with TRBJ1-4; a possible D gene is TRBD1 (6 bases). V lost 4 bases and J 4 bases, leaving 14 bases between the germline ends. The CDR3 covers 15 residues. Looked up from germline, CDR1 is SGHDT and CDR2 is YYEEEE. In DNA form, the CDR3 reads TGTGCCAGCAGCGACAGACAGGCTCATAATGAAAAACTGTTTTTT. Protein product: CASSDRQAHNEKLFF. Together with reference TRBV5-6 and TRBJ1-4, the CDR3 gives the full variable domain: DAGVTQSPTHLIKTRGQQVTLRCSPKSGHDTVSWYQQALGQGPQFIFQYYEEEERQRGNFPDRFSGHQFPNYSSELNVNALLLGDSALYLCASSDRQAHNEKLFFGSGTQLSVL.

For the CDR3, the DNA is TGCGCCAGCAGCCAAGGTGAACCCTACGAGCAGTACTTC. As protein: CASSQGEPYEQYF. The rearrangement links TRBV4-1 to TRBJ2-7, with unresolved D. Trimming took 1 base from V and 2 from J, leaving 6 bases between them. This CDR3 is 13 amino acids long. Germline CDR1 and CDR2: MGHRA and YSYEKL.

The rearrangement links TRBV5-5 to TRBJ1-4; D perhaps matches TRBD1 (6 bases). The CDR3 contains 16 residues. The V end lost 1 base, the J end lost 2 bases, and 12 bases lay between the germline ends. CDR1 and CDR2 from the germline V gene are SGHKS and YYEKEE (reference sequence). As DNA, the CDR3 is TGTGCCAGCAGCTTGCGGGGGGGCGCGACTAATGAAAAACTGTTTTTT. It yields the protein CASSLRGGATNEKLFF.

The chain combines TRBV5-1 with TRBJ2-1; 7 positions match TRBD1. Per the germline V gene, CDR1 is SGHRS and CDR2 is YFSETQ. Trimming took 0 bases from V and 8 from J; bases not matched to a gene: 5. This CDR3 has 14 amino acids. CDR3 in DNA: TGCGCCAGCAGCTTGGGAGGAACAGGGGATGAGCAGTTCTTC. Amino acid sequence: CASSLGGTGDEQFF.